This T cell receptor (beta chain) was documented in a study of brain T cells in children with intractable seizures. Study-wide points: Only CDR3 sequence similarity suggested viral specificity, without known HCMV serostatus. Clones missing pre-surgery may reflect undersampling of that blood sample.

The sequenced cases were selected for having the highest brain T cell transcript signatures. On this clone: Its antigen remains unidentified.

CDR3 size: 13 residues. CDR1 and CDR2 from the germline V gene are MDHEN and SYDVKM. V was clipped by 6 bases and J by 11 bases; unmatched bases: 6. Measured with immunoSEQ multiplex PCR; TCRdb has only the in-frame clones, and not every one. Of 110,000 or so clones listed, 94% were seen once; the top ten hold approximately 3.9%. This sequence was found in a boy younger than two with hemimegalencephaly and intractable seizures. This chain uses TRBV28 with TRBJ1-6; 8 nucleotides match TRBD1. Here the sequenced sample was peripheral blood, taken at surgery. CDR3 region: CASRMDRVAPLHF. CDR3 sequence (DNA): TGTGCCAGCAGGATGGACAGGGTGGCACCCCTCCACTTT.